This T cell receptor (beta chain) is from a study of vaccination and CD4 T cells after COVID-19. Overall study: Post-vaccine sampling followed dose two by a median roughly 65 days (range 14 to 241). The stimulus for the cells was overlapping spike peptides derived from SARS-CoV-2, HCoV-NL63, HCoV-OC43 and HCoV-229E.

Cultured CD4+ T-cell DNA underwent Oncomine TCR Beta short-read sequencing. The authors extracted genomic DNA from cultured CD4+ T cells. TCRdb called the PCR reads again in MiXCR, with one record for every CDR3 protein. The table shows about 11,000 distinct CDR3 sequences, with roughly half occurring only once. The treatment: roughly 10-day PBMC culture with coronavirus spike peptide pools or control peptides (ViraFEST assay). Peptide pool stimulation in ViraFEST expanded antigen-specific T cells, whose TCRs were then sequenced. Comment on this clonotype: Its antigen is not identified.

The CDR3 extends over 14 amino acids. V shed 2 bases and J shed 3 bases, with 11 bases lying between them. Per the germline V gene, CDR1 is GTSNPN and CDR2 is SVGIG (reference sequence). The TCR was taken from a human donor who had recovered from COVID-19. The rearrangement uses TRBV30 and TRBJ1-5, with D maybe TRBD1 (5 bases). Sequenced: CD4+ T cells from blood, cultured in vitro. The CDR3 DNA reads TGTGCCTGGAGTCGCGGGGACCCCAATCAGCCCCAGCATTTT. This sequence encodes CAWSRGDPNQPQHF.